This T cell receptor beta chain was identified in a study of T cell repertoires in cytomegalovirus infection. Study background: It can be stated that public TCR beta signatures indicated CMV infection as well as a matching HLA type. General observations from the study: Totalled public TCR beta family frequency picked out people who carried CMV plus the relevant HLA. Dominant in the ex vivo response were TCR beta clonotypes restricted by HLA-C and specific for CMV.

V trimming: 1 base; J trimming: 6 bases; junction bases outside the gene matches: 4. The CDR3 is 16 amino acids. Per germline, CDR1 SGHTA and CDR2 FQGTGA. This clonotype is medium-sized in the sample. Antigen specificity is unknown. MiXCR, run by TCRdb on the reads, gives a single entry per CDR3 protein. Among around 100,000 distinct CDR3 sequences listed, 10% were seen once. The source is a human donor in good health (CMV status not recorded). Some clones in this sample may be carry-over from other donors' samples. Sequenced input: PBMCs, sequenced either directly or after in vitro stimulation (not recorded which). The gene calls are TRBV7-3 and TRBJ2-2; TRBD2 agrees at 11 bases. The chain's CDR3 is CASSLIAGGQSGELFF. CDR3 nucleotides: TGTGCCAGCAGCTTAATAGCGGGAGGGCAATCCGGGGAGCTGTTTTTT. The full variable domain, rest sourced from reference TRBV7-3 and TRBJ2-2, is GAGVSQTPSNKVTEKGKYVELRCDPISGHTALYWYRQSLGQGPEFLIYFQGTGAADDSGLPNDRFFAVRPEGSVSTLKIQRTERGDSAVYLCASSLIAGGQSGELFFGEGSRLTVL.